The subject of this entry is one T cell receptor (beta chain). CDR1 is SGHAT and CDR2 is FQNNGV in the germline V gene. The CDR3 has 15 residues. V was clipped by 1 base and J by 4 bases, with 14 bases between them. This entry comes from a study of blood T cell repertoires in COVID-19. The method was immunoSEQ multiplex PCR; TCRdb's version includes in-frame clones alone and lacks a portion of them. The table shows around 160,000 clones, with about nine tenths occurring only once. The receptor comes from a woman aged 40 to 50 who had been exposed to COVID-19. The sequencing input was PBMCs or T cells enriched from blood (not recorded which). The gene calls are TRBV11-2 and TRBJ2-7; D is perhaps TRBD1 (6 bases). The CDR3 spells CASSLGSRGKYEQYF. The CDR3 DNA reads TGTGCCAGCAGCTTAGGGAGCAGGGGCAAATACGAGCAGTACTTC.